This passage covers 14 T cell receptor beta chains from one sample sequenced in a study of blood T cell repertoires in COVID-19. TCRdb keeps only in-frame clones here, not all; method: immunoSEQ multiplex PCR. The sample gives fewer than 55,000 clones, 68% of which show up once; roughly 10% is in the top ten. Sequencing used peripheral blood. Every receptor here comes from a woman in her 70s with acute or convalescent COVID-19.

The chain links TRBV6-5 to TRBJ1-1; possible D gene TRBD1, 5 bases. This CDR3 is built from 12 residues. V lost 6 bases and J 9 bases, leaving 14 bases between the germline ends. The germline gives CDR1 MNHEY, CDR2 SVGAGI. CDR3 sequence reads: CASSPLGGQAFF. The CDR3 bases are TGTGCCAGCAGCCCACTCGGGGGTCAAGCTTTCTTT.

V is TRBV11-2 and J is TRBJ1-6, with TRBD1 identical over 7 bases. CDR1 SGHAT and CDR2 FQNNGV come from the germline V gene. The CDR3 contains 16 residues. V lost 5 bases to trimming and J lost 9 bases; unmatched junction nucleotides: 13. CDR3 in DNA: TGTGCCAGCAGCCCGAGAGGGGGCGTGTTGACTTCACCCCTCCACTTT. Its translation: CASSPRGGVLTSPLHF.

The chain has TRBV4-1 and TRBJ1-2, with a possible D match to TRBD1 (5 bases). Germline lookup yields CDR1 MGHRA and CDR2 YSYEKL. The CDR3 loop spans 17 amino acids. V lost 1 base and J 5 bases, leaving 20 bases between the germline ends. CDR3 in amino acids: CASSQVPGGGALYGYTF. In DNA, the CDR3 is TGCGCCAGCAGCCAAGTACCCGGGGGAGGTGCCCTGTATGGCTACACCTTC.

The count of this clone is one. The V call is TRBV28, the J call TRBJ2-3; 8 bases are a match to TRBD2. Trimming cost V 8 bases and J 3 bases; bases outside gene matches: 4. This CDR3 region has 13 residues. CDR1 MDHEN and CDR2 SYDVKM come from the germline V gene. DNA of the CDR3: TGTGCCAGCGAGGCGGGAGGAACAGATACGCAGTATTTT. It encodes CASEAGGTDTQYF.

This clone was seen a few times. This sequence joins TRBV6-5 and TRBJ1-2, with 8 bases aligning to TRBD1. This CDR3 comprises 12 residues. Germline V gives CDR1 MNHEY, CDR2 SVGAGI. J lost 8 bases, V lost 5 bases, and 4 bases had no gene match. In nucleotides, the CDR3 is TGTGCCAGCAGTCAGCGGACAGGGGGCTACACCTTC. Protein product: CASSQRTGGYTF.

V usage is TRBV27 and J usage is TRBJ1-5; 9 nucleotides align to TRBD1. Germline loops: CDR1 MNHEY, CDR2 SMNVEV (reference sequence). The V segment lost 7 bases and the J segment 6 bases; nucleotides outside the gene matches: 25. This CDR3 region has 20 residues. The CDR3 DNA reads as TGTGCCAGCACTTCCCAAACCTTGGGACAGGGATACGAATATGGTCAGCCCCAGCATTTT. Protein sequence: CASTSQTLGQGYEYGQPQHF.

The chain combines TRBV27 with TRBJ2-1; TRBD2 matches 7 bases. The CDR3 extends over 15 amino acids. V was pared by 4 bases and J by 4 bases, with 7 bases of the junction left unmatched. CDR1 is MNHEY and CDR2 is SMNVEV in the germline V gene (reference sequence). CDR3 sequence: CASSWRREFYNEQFF. The CDR3 nucleotides are TGTGCCAGCAGTTGGCGGCGGGAGTTTTACAATGAGCAGTTCTTC.

The chain joins TRBV5-1 to TRBJ1-3; possible D gene TRBD1, 5 bases. The CDR3 extends over 14 amino acids. Germline assignment: CDR1 SGHRS and CDR2 YFSETQ. Trimming removed 0 bases from V and 5 bases from J, with 9 bases in between. This CDR3 is CASSLAGPRNTIYF. The DNA for the CDR3 is TGCGCCAGCAGCTTGGCAGGGCCTAGAAACACCATATATTTT. Complete variable domain (other parts from reference TRBV5-1 and TRBJ1-3): KAGVTQTPRYLIKTRGQQVTLSCSPISGHRSVSWYQQTPGQGLQFLFEYFSETQRNKGNFPGRFSGRQFSNSRSEMNVSTLELGDSALYLCASSLAGPRNTIYFGEGSWLTVV.

Worth noting for this clone: This specimen includes other DNA sequences encoding the same CDR3. The chain joins TRBV20-1 to TRBJ2-7, with 8 bases identical to TRBD1. This CDR3 has 11 residues. Germline lookup yields CDR1 DFQATT and CDR2 SNEGSKA (reference sequence). With V trimmed by 5 bases and J by 4 bases, 1 base remained unmatched. The CDR3 bases are TGCAGTGCTGGACAGGGATACGAGCAGTACTTC. Its protein product is CSAGQGYEQYF.

The rearrangement uses TRBV7-2 and TRBJ2-5; 9 bases map to TRBD1. J gave up 4 bases and V 5 bases, and 5 bases lay outside the gene matches. Per germline, CDR1 SGHTA and CDR2 FQGNSA. This CDR3 has 14 amino acids. CDR3 in DNA: TGTGCCAGCAGCCCGTTACAGGGGGCAGAGACCCAGTACTTC. It codes for CASSPLQGAETQYF.

This rearrangement joins TRBV12-3 or TRBV12-4 to TRBJ2-5; D not resolved. Trimming stripped 5 bases from V and 8 bases from J, with 15 bases between. The CDR3 length is 13 residues. The CDR3 DNA follows: TGTGCCAGCAGTCTTATTGACTCGGGTACCCAGTACTTC. It encodes CASSLIDSGTQYF.

The rearrangement uses TRBV11-1 and TRBJ2-7; a possible D gene is TRBD1 (5 bases). V lost 1 base and J lost 7, with 14 bases in between. Germline V lookup: CDR1 SGHAT, CDR2 FQDESV (reference sequence). The CDR3 is made up of 14 amino acids. The DNA of the CDR3 is TGTGCCAGCAGCTTAGGGTCAGGGTATGGAGAGCAGTACTTC. Translated, it gives CASSLGSGYGEQYF.

The chain couples TRBV19 to TRBJ1-1; 9 nucleotides align to TRBD1. The CDR3 runs to 16 residues. Germline V lookup: CDR1 LNHDA, CDR2 SQIVND (reference sequence). Unmatched junction bases numbered 5, after V lost 3 bases and J lost 0 bases. The DNA of the CDR3 is TGTGCCAGTAGTATCGGGACAGGGCTTCTGAACACTGAAGCTTTCTTT. As protein: CASSIGTGLLNTEAFF.

This clone was recorded many times. The J gene is TRBJ1-6, the V gene TRBV19; 11 bases fit TRBD1. In germline, CDR1 is LNHDA, CDR2 SQIVND (reference sequence). V lost 5 bases to trimming and J lost 9 bases; unmatched junction nucleotides: 9. The CDR3 is made up of 16 amino acids. CDR3 sequence (DNA): TGTGCCAGTAGTCCACGGACAGGGGGCGCGAGTTCACCCCTCCACTTT. It encodes CASSPRTGGASSPLHF.